This entry features one T cell receptor beta chain sequence. It lacks a known antigen. No much larger clone exists at a distance of one base, and base qualities are not known. Genomic DNA was extracted from sorted cells with the QIAGEN DNeasy Blood and Tissue Kit for TCRbeta CDR3 sequencing. High-throughput TCRbeta CDR3 sequencing, including PCR amplification with bias correction and internal controls, was performed commercially through immunoSEQ. Per the authors' processing: Unique productive TCRbeta sequences were defined by CDR3 nucleotide sequence where primers matched, and otherwise by CDR3 amino acid sequence together with Vbeta and Jbeta genes. To correct sorting error, sequences shared between sorted populations at a frequency ratio of 2:1 or less were removed; the rest were assigned to the higher population. Donor-reactive sequences were defined as at least 5-fold expanded in CFSE-low cells versus unstimulated cells, with frequency of at least 0.01% in CFSE-low cells. Jensen-Shannon divergence, calculated on the top 100 TCRbeta sequences ranked by frequency, was used to quantify repertoire divergence. For any sample with multiple sequencing runs, sorting error was corrected in each run separately before the runs were pooled. Entries here come from immuneACCESS through TCRdb and include only in-frame sequences with V and J called. Some clones fail to appear in such tables; in the studies checked, an unresolved V gene covers under half of the shortfall, and the cause of the remainder is unknown. Clone size and V and J calls were adopted from that table, with D and trimming inferred from the DNA. The sample table records around 78,000 clones; roughly 90% of these occur just once. Approximately 0.37% of the sample is held by the ten biggest clonotypes.

According to the study, the label for this sample's time point signals: blood sample drawn before combined kidney and bone marrow transplant. Thawed PBMCs were FACS-sorted into unstimulated Tregs (CD4+CD25+CD127-), CD4+ non-Tregs (CD4+CD25-), CD4 cells and CD8 cells. Prior to Treg sorting, thawed PBMCs were rested overnight with about 200 IU/ml IL-2 at 37 degrees C. The patients were a handful of recipients of combined kidney and bone marrow transplants from the ITN036ST trial, and samples were available only for these trial subjects. Healthy control blood was processed by Ficoll density gradient to PBMCs and cryopreserved; patient PBMCs were collected before and after transplant. These data are taken from a study of Tregs in tolerant kidney transplant recipients (dated by TCRdb to the late 2010s). About the investigation overall: The transplants used related donors along with nonmyeloablative bone marrow transplantation, and in the human trials mixed chimerism was transient. Before combined kidney and bone marrow transplantation, this study identified donor-specific regulatory T cells using TCRbeta sequencing and then followed those same cells after transplant.

From V the trimming removes 3 bases and from J it removes 4 bases, while the gene matches leave 6 bases of the junction unaccounted for. The cysteine opens and the phenylalanine closes a CDR3 of 17 amino acids. Only CDR3 DNA remains: 51 bases, in frame from the first base. From the germline V gene, CDR1 is SGHRS and CDR2 is YFSETQ. Findings and caveats that apply to the study as a whole: Biological reproducibility was not examined directly, but technical replication error appeared to be minimal. Donor-specific Treg expansion was found to exceed global Treg expansion in tolerant patients, suggesting antigen-driven rather than nonspecific expansion. Expanding Tregs with activated donor B cells appeared to identify the most biologically relevant and donor-specific TCRbeta repertoire. PCR primers changed over time for some patients, so nucleotide-level comparison across those patients' samples was not possible. Because the study included only a small number of patients, the results must be confirmed in larger populations and under other immunosuppression protocols.

This TCR came from a human donor who received a combined kidney and bone marrow transplant. The sequences come from Tregs from blood, collected before the transplant. The chain joins TRBV5-1 to TRBJ2-5, with 16 bases in between that match TRBD2. At the DNA level, the sequence is TGCGCCAGCAGCTGGGGACTAGCGGGAGGGTCGCGAGAGACCCAGTACTTC. It is translated as CASSWGLAGGSRETQYF. The CDR3 plus the reference TRBV5-1 and TRBJ2-5 genes for the other parts give the full variable domain: KAGVTQTPRYLIKTRGQQVTLSCSPISGHRSVSWYQQTPGQGLQFLFEYFSETQRNKGNFPGRFSGRQFSNSRSEMNVSTLELGDSALYLCASSWGLAGGSRETQYFGPGTRLLVL.